This section outlines one TCR beta chain sequence together with its context. Its specificity is not known. The data originate from a study of radiotherapy plus CTLA-4 blockade in lung cancer. Study at large: Objective responses were recorded in roughly 17% of patients, with disease control recorded in 25% to 35%.

This table comes from immunoSEQ multiplex PCR, and its TCRdb copy is limited to in-frame clones, with some not included. The sample holds tens of thousands of clones; 70% to 85% are singletons and the top ten take 4%. Germline V gives CDR1 SGHRS, CDR2 YFSETQ. The length of the CDR3 is 14 residues. V dropped 0 bases and J dropped 5 bases, with 10 bases sitting between them. Findings and caveats of the study: Response was reportedly best predicted by early blood T cell clone dynamics, with interferon-beta.

Those patients who had chemo-refractory metastatic non-small-cell lung cancer were given focal radiation along with CTLA-4 blockade through ipilimumab. The rearrangement uses TRBV5-1 and TRBJ2-3; D might be TRBD1 (5 bases). Sample: peripheral blood, taken from a patient treated with radiotherapy plus ipilimumab. The receptor comes from a human donor with non-small cell lung cancer who had a partial response to radiotherapy plus ipilimumab. As DNA, the CDR3 is TGCGCCAGCAGCTTGGTCAGGGCCGGAGATACGCAGTATTTT. Its translation is CASSLVRAGDTQYF.